The 6 T cell receptor beta chains in this list originate from one sample, sequenced in a study of tumor and adjacent non-tumor tissue in lung cancer. RNA was extracted from bulk tissue without any cell sorting. A modified ARM-PCR protocol with three rounds of nested PCR amplified TCRbeta. In TCRdb, the multiplex PCR reads were re-called with MiXCR into one record per CDR3 protein. The sample yields approximately 75,000 distinct CDR3 sequences, more than 60% seen once. Sequencing used lung tumor tissue. The origin of the receptors is a woman aged 50 to 60 with non-small cell lung cancer.

Concerning this clonotype: Germline is not matched at one junction end, which may reflect a read error. The CDR3 protein is CVSIFSGTRRETQYF. CDR3 DNA sequence: TGTGTCAGCATTTTTTCCGGGACGAGAAGAGAGACCCAGTACTTC. The J gene is TRBJ2-5, the V gene TRBV6-1; the D gene could be TRBD1 or TRBD2 (5 bases each). Germline CDR1 and CDR2: MNHNS and SASEGT. The CDR3 loop spans 15 amino acids.

This clonotype showed up many times. The J gene is TRBJ1-2, the V gene TRBV20-1, with no clear D. The CDR3 totals 14 residues. The germline CDR1 and CDR2 sequences are DFQATT and SNEGSKA (reference sequence). Trimming left V 0 bases short and J 1 base short, with 9 bases between. CDR3 DNA: TGCAGTGCTAGAGATCCAGTCCTTAACTATGGCTACACCTTC. Its protein is CSARDPVLNYGYTF.

With respect to this clonotype: This clone may be a read error of a much larger clone one base away. The chain recombines TRBV25-1 with TRBJ2-6; the D is unclear. The CDR3 is 13 residues long. Per the germline V gene, CDR1 is MGHDK and CDR2 is SYGVNS. Deletions cut 8 bases from V and 3 bases from J, with 8 bases between. This chain's CDR3 is CASFLYGANVLTF. In DNA form, the CDR3 reads TGTGCCAGCTTTCTCTATGGGGCCAACGTCCTGACTTTC.

Notes on this clonotype: One end of the junction varies from germline; a read error may be responsible. The gene calls are TRBV5-1 and TRBJ2-5; 9 bases map to TRBD2. The CDR3 spans 15 residues. The germline CDR1 and CDR2 sequences are SGHRS and YFSETQ. This CDR3 is CASSVSAGGSETQYF. In nucleotides, the CDR3 is TGCGCCAGCAGCGTGTCAGCGGGAGGTTCGGAGACCCAGTACTTT.

Comments on this clonotype: The CDR3 carries no conserved terminal phenylalanine or tryptophan, so it likely arises from a read error. The V and J genes are TRBV28 and TRBJ2-1; 7 nucleotides match TRBD2. There are 14 residues in the CDR3. CDR1 and CDR2 (germline): MDHEN, SYDVKM. The CDR3 loop reads CASIAGERYIEQFY. The CDR3 DNA is TGTGCCAGCATTGCGGGGGAGAGATACATTGAGCAGTTCTAC.

Regarding this clonotype: A much bigger clone sits one base away, suggesting this may be a read error. The chain recombines TRBV7-9 with TRBJ1-5, with D uncertain. The CDR3 runs 12 residues. Germline CDR1 SEHNR, CDR2 FQNEAQ (reference sequence). DNA for the CDR3: TGTGCCAGCAGCCCGGACGATCAGCCCCTGCATTTT. This codes for CASSPDDQPLHF.